This T cell receptor beta chain was observed in a study of chemoradiotherapy in HPV16-positive cancers. Study-wide results and limits: Functional assays defining HPV-specific T cells used only a couple of HPV16-positive patients. Candidate HPV-specific clones and E7-related TCR motifs grew in tumor during treatment. For HPV16-positive patients, expanding HPV-responsive T cells associated with longer recurrence-free survival.

Trimming took off 5 bases at V and 4 bases at J, with 14 bases between the two ends. CDR1 and CDR2 from the germline V gene are SGHTA and FQGNSA. The CDR3 is 14 residues long. The protocol was immunoSEQ multiplex PCR, while the TCRdb copy is restricted to in-frame clones and leaves out a portion. The sample gives around 11,000 clones, roughly nine tenths of which show up once; roughly 1.8% is in the top ten. In the case of this clone: The antigen is unknown.

The material sequenced was blood, taken from a patient who underwent chemoradiotherapy. V usage is TRBV7-2 and J usage is TRBJ1-1; D gene unclear. The receptor was derived from a human donor with HPV-associated anogenital cancer. CDR3 region: CASSREGLSTEAFF. CDR3 coding DNA: TGTGCCAGCAGCCGCGAAGGTTTGAGCACTGAAGCTTTCTTT.